The 31 T cell receptor beta chains reported below all come from one sample, sequenced in a study of cytomegalovirus exposure and HLA in healthy donors. With 60 Vbeta and 13 Jbeta primers, the PCR was carried out. The data were produced by immunoSEQ multiplex PCR, yet TCRdb's version contains in-frame clones alone and is incomplete. The sample holds approximately 110,000 clones; roughly 76% are singletons and the top ten take about 8%. The sequencing input was PBMCs. Source of these receptors: a woman aged 45-65 years in good health and CMV-seropositive.

V is TRBV4-2 and J is TRBJ2-5; 10 bases match TRBD2. With V trimmed by 0 bases and J by 5 bases, 9 bases remained unmatched. Germline loops: CDR1 LGHNA, CDR2 YNFKEQ. This CDR3 has 17 residues. The CDR3 loop is CASSQDTSGGELETQYF. Written as DNA, the CDR3 is TGTGCCAGCAGCCAAGATACGAGCGGGGGGGAACTGGAGACCCAGTACTTC.

This rearrangement joins TRBV15 to TRBJ2-7; TRBD2 matches 7 bases. Germline V gives CDR1 LNHNV, CDR2 YYDKDF (reference sequence). The CDR3 sequence is 15 residues long. With V trimmed by 0 bases and J by 5 bases, 7 bases remained unmatched. The CDR3: CATSRDLGGDHEQYF. The CDR3 bases are TGTGCCACCAGCAGAGATCTGGGAGGGGACCACGAGCAGTACTTC. The whole variable domain, remainder taken from reference TRBV15 and TRBJ2-7, is DAMVIQNPRYQVTQFGKPVTLSCSQTLNHNVMYWYQQKSSQAPKLLFHYYDKDFNNEADTPDNFQSRRPNTSFCFLDIRSPGLGDTAMYLCATSRDLGGDHEQYFGPGTRLTVT.

The genes are TRBV4-3 and TRBJ1-2, with D possibly being TRBD1 (6 bases). Germline V gives CDR1 LGHNA, CDR2 YSLEER. This CDR3 spans 17 amino acids. V lost 3 bases and J 3 bases, leaving 20 bases between the germline ends. In DNA, the CDR3 is TGCGCCAGCAGCCACAGCCGGGGGGGCAGACAGGACTATGGCTACACCTTC. It translates to CASSHSRGGRQDYGYTF.

A word on this clone: The junction does not match germline at one end; this may be a read error. The chain is built from TRBV7-9 and TRBJ2-1, with TRBD2 matching 11 bases. The CDR3 is made up of 16 amino acids. Germline V gene sequence: CDR1 SEHNR, CDR2 FQNEAQ (reference sequence). The CDR3 region has the DNA TGTTCCAGCAGCTCTCCGAGTAGCGGGGGGGCCAGTGAGCAGTTCTTC. Translating gives CSSSSPSSGGASEQFF.

This clone has more than one count but fewer than ten. Other nucleotide sequences in the sample specify the same CDR3. The chain is built from TRBV2 and TRBJ2-7; no clear D. Germline V gene sequence: CDR1 SNHLY, CDR2 FYNNEI. V was pared by 5 bases and J by 0 bases, with 11 bases between. The CDR3 consists of 14 residues. The CDR3 spells CASSSGSLSYEQYF. CDR3 DNA: TGTGCCAGCAGTTCCGGGTCCCTCTCCTACGAGCAGTACTTC.

CDR3: CASSFGLNEVDNSPLHF. DNA for the CDR3: TGTGCCAGCAGCTTCGGCCTCAATGAGGTAGATAATTCACCCCTCCACTTT. This sequence joins TRBV5-4 and TRBJ1-6; D gene ambiguous. There are 17 residues in the CDR3. Germline V CDR1 and CDR2: SGHNT, YYREEE (reference sequence). The germline V and J ends were trimmed by 2 bases and 5 bases, with 17 bases remaining between them.

This clone was seen more than once but under ten times. The chain has TRBV27 and TRBJ1-1; D not certain. The CDR3 extends over 13 amino acids. Deletions cut 3 bases from V and 5 bases from J, with 10 bases between. The germline V gene encodes CDR1 MNHEY and CDR2 SMNVEV (reference sequence). The CDR3 nucleotides are TGTGCCAGCAGTTTTTCCGTGGCAACTGAAGCTTTCTTT. Translation: CASSFSVATEAFF.

The chain joins TRBV7-9 to TRBJ2-5, with unresolved D. Trimming removed 4 bases from V and 0 bases from J, with 9 bases in between. The CDR3 is 14 amino acids. Germline V gives CDR1 SEHNR, CDR2 FQNEAQ (reference sequence). The CDR3 loop reads CASSSDKHQETQYF. The CDR3 DNA reads as TGTGCCAGCAGCTCAGACAAGCACCAAGAGACCCAGTACTTC.

The V gene is TRBV19, the J gene TRBJ1-1, with TRBD1 identical over 10 bases. From germline, CDR1 is LNHDA and CDR2 SQIVND (reference sequence). Trimming removed 5 bases from V and 8 bases from J; junction bases left unmatched: 8. The CDR3 totals 14 residues. CDR3: CASSRTGGKGEAFF. The CDR3 coding sequence is TGTGCCAGTAGTCGGACAGGGGGAAAGGGAGAAGCTTTCTTT.

This clone was seen a single time. The CDR3 region has the DNA TGTGCCAGCAGCTTAGGCAGTCGCAGGGGCTCTTTCTACGAGCAGTACTTC. Its protein is CASSLGSRRGSFYEQYF. V is TRBV7-2 and J is TRBJ2-7; possible D gene TRBD1, 6 bases. V gave up 1 base and J gave up 3 bases, with 19 bases separating them. CDR1 and CDR2 (germline): SGHTA, FQGNSA. The CDR3 runs to 17 residues. Looking up the rest from reference TRBV7-2 and TRBJ2-7 gives the full variable domain: GAGVSQSPSNKVTEKGKDVELRCDPISGHTALYWYRQSLGQGLEFLIYFQGNSAPDKSGLPSDRFSAERTGGSVSTLTIQRTQQEDSAVYLCASSLGSRRGSFYEQYFGPGTRLTVT.

As to this clone: Distinct nucleotide sequences in the sample also encode this CDR3. The chain combines TRBV29-1 with TRBJ2-5, with a tentative D call TRBD2 (5 bases). Between the trimmed V and J ends, which lost 4 bases and 1 base, there was a span of 7 bases. Germline V lookup: CDR1 SQVTM, CDR2 ANQGSEA. CDR3 length: 12 amino acids. The CDR3 loop reads CSVARVQETQYF. The CDR3 DNA sequence: TGCAGCGTTGCGAGGGTCCAAGAGACCCAGTACTTC.

The chain joins TRBV5-1 to TRBJ1-5; 7 bases line up with TRBD1. CDR1 and CDR2 from the germline V gene are SGHRS and YFSETQ. There are 15 residues in the CDR3. Unmatched junction bases numbered 5, after V lost 1 base and J lost 4 bases. The CDR3 sequence: CASSLTSGGNQPQHF. CDR3 sequence (DNA): TGCGCCAGCAGCTTGACGTCAGGGGGGAATCAGCCCCAGCATTTT.

The V call is TRBV9, the J call TRBJ2-5; 10 positions agree with TRBD1. The V and J ends lost 0 bases and 8 bases, in that order; junction bases with no gene match: 10. The CDR3 is 16 amino acids. The germline CDR1 and CDR2 sequences are SGDLS and YYNGEE. CDR3 loop: CASSVELGQGFETQYF. CDR3 nucleotides: TGTGCCAGCAGCGTAGAGCTGGGACAGGGGTTCGAAACCCAGTACTTC.

The chain employs TRBV7-6 and TRBJ2-1; possible D gene TRBD2, 5 bases. The germline gives CDR1 SGHVS, CDR2 FNYEAQ. V lost 0 bases to trimming and J lost 9 bases, with 6 bases between them. CDR3 length: 12 residues. The CDR3 region is CASSLAEGEQFF. DNA of the CDR3: TGTGCCAGCAGCTTAGCCGAGGGTGAGCAGTTCTTC.

Points on this clone: Germline and junction disagree at one end, which may indicate a read error. The same CDR3 arises from other DNA sequences in this sample as well. The chain employs TRBV13 and TRBJ2-7, with 7 bases lining up with TRBD2. The CDR3 covers 14 residues. Germline V gene lookup returns CDR1 PRHDT and CDR2 FYEKMQ (reference sequence). The CDR3 sequence is CASSLEGAGAEQYF. The CDR3 DNA reads TGTGCCAGCAGTTTAGAAGGGGCGGGAGCCGAGCAGTACTTC.

The chain couples TRBV6-6 to TRBJ2-4; D perhaps matches TRBD2 (6 bases). Germline V lookup: CDR1 MNHNY, CDR2 SVGAGI (reference sequence). The CDR3 extends over 15 amino acids. Trimming shortened V by 5 bases and J by 6 bases, and 17 bases separated the two germline ends. CDR3 region: CASSGSRVSGNIQYF. For the CDR3, the DNA is TGTGCCAGCAGTGGCTCCCGTGTTAGCGGAAACATTCAGTACTTC.

This clone appeared a few times. This chain links TRBV7-2 with TRBJ2-5; D might be TRBD2 (7 bases). Trimming left V 7 bases short and J 1 base short, with 19 bases between. This CDR3 is 16 amino acids long. Germline loops: CDR1 SGHTA, CDR2 FQGNSA. The CDR3 DNA follows: TGTGCCAGCAACCGAAATACGGGGGGCTTCCAAGAGACCCAGTACTTC. Translation gives CASNRNTGGFQETQYF.

This clone has just a few counts. This sequence joins TRBV7-9 and TRBJ2-7; D is perhaps TRBD2 (5 bases). Germline V gene sequence: CDR1 SEHNR, CDR2 FQNEAQ (reference sequence). The ends were cut back, 5 bases at V and 2 bases at J, with 10 bases in the middle. CDR3 length: 13 residues. CDR3 in amino acids: CASSSAGAYEQYF. In nucleotides, the CDR3 is TGTGCCAGCAGCAGCGCGGGCGCCTACGAGCAGTACTTC.

CDR3 DNA sequence: TGTGCCAGCAGCAATCGGGGGAGAGGACAAGAGACCCAGTACTTC. Translation: CASSNRGRGQETQYF. This chain connects TRBV7-6 to TRBJ2-5; a weak D match, TRBD2 (6 bases). The CDR3 spans 15 residues. Germline V gene lookup returns CDR1 SGHVS and CDR2 FNYEAQ. The V end was cut by 5 bases, the J end by 2 bases, with 15 bases between.

This clone has only one observation. The J gene is TRBJ2-1, the V gene TRBV18; tentative D call: TRBD2 (6 bases). V gave up 6 bases and J gave up 0 bases, with 15 bases separating them. This CDR3 region has 16 residues. Looked up from germline, CDR1 is KGHSH and CDR2 is LQKENI. CDR3 in DNA: TGTGCCAGCTCCCGACAAGGAGGGAGCTCCTACAATGAGCAGTTCTTC. This encodes CASSRQGGSSYNEQFF. Full variable domain (outside the CDR3, taken from reference TRBV18 and TRBJ2-1): NAGVMQNPRHLVRRRGQEARLRCSPMKGHSHVYWYRQLPEEGLKFMVYLQKENIIDESGMPKERFSAEFPKEGPSILRIQQVVRGDSAAYFCASSRQGGSSYNEQFFGPGTRLTVL.

This chain joins TRBV2 and TRBJ1-2; tentatively, D is TRBD1 (6 bases). The V end was cut by 1 base, the J end by 4 bases, with 7 bases between. CDR1 is SNHLY and CDR2 is FYNNEI in the germline V gene. This CDR3 region has 13 residues. CDR3 in amino acids: CASSEGRGYGYTF. CDR3 in DNA: TGTGCCAGCAGTGAAGGCAGGGGCTATGGCTACACCTTC.

The chain is built from TRBV7-9 and TRBJ2-1; 10 bases map to TRBD2. The CDR3 is made up of 16 amino acids. The germline V gene has CDR1 SEHNR and CDR2 FQNEAQ (reference sequence). The ends lost 6 bases at V and 7 bases at J; junction bases unmatched: 12. CDR3 sequence reads: CASSLTSGGARNEQFF. CDR3 nucleotide sequence: TGTGCCAGCAGTTTGACAAGCGGGGGGGCGCGGAATGAGCAGTTCTTC.

The chain joins TRBV6-5 to TRBJ2-2, with TRBD1 matching 8 bases. In germline, CDR1 is MNHEY, CDR2 SVGAGI. CDR3 length: 15 amino acids. Unmatched junction bases numbered 7, after V lost 7 bases and J lost 3 bases. DNA of the CDR3: TGTGCCAGCAACCTTATGACAGGGGACACCGGGGAGCTGTTTTTT. This gives the protein CASNLMTGDTGELFF.

The chain joins TRBV10-3 to TRBJ2-3, with 8 bases matching TRBD2. The CDR3 extends over 16 amino acids. V shed 0 bases, J shed 3 bases, and the junction held 5 bases outside the gene matches. Germline V CDR1 and CDR2: ENHRY, SYGVKD. The CDR3 loop is CAISESKRGLTDTQYF. The CDR3 DNA sequence: TGTGCCATCAGTGAGTCGAAGCGGGGGCTTACAGATACGCAGTATTTT.

J is TRBJ2-3 and V is TRBV4-3; TRBD1 matches at 8 bases. This CDR3 contains 17 residues. Germline CDR1 and CDR2: LGHNA and YSLEER. With 3 bases clipped from V and 0 bases from J, the junction kept 8 bases outside the gene matches. The DNA for the CDR3 is TGCGCCAGCAGCCACCGGACAGGGATATTCAGCACAGATACGCAGTATTTT. Amino acid sequence: CASSHRTGIFSTDTQYF.

This clone was detected only once. The chain employs TRBV14 and TRBJ2-3, with 11 nucleotides matching TRBD2. Looked up from germline, CDR1 is SGHDN and CDR2 is FVKESK. The CDR3 runs to 18 residues. The junction had 17 bases not matched to a gene; V was cut back by 8 bases and J by 4 bases. The CDR3 DNA reads TGTGCCAGCGAGCCAGAACTAGCGGGAGCCCTCCGGGCAGATACGCAGTATTTT. Translating gives CASEPELAGALRADTQYF.

The table lists this clone with a few counts. V and J are TRBV6-6 and TRBJ2-5; 10 bases are a match to TRBD1. With V trimmed by 2 bases and J by 4 bases, 7 bases remained unmatched. The CDR3 has 16 residues. Germline V gene data show CDR1 as MNHNY and CDR2 as SVGAGI (reference sequence). CDR3 sequence reads: CASSYPGQGMGETQYF. CDR3 nucleotide sequence: TGTGCCAGCAGTTACCCGGGACAGGGGATGGGAGAGACCCAGTACTTC.

The V and J genes are TRBV27 and TRBJ1-6; a possible D gene is TRBD1 (6 bases). The CDR3 is 17 residues long. Trimming pared 3 bases from V and 2 bases from J, leaving 14 bases between. Germline V gives CDR1 MNHEY, CDR2 SMNVEV (reference sequence). CDR3 nucleotide sequence: TGTGCCAGCAGTTTTGGGGTGACAGGCACCTATAATTCACCCCTCCACTTT. Translation gives CASSFGVTGTYNSPLHF.

Concerning this clone itself: Other nucleotide sequences in the sample specify the same CDR3. CDR3 sequence (DNA): TGCGCCAGCAGCCCTAGGGGGGAAAAACTGTTTTTT. Its translation is CASSPRGEKLFF. V usage is TRBV5-1 and J usage is TRBJ1-4; D may be TRBD1 (6 bases). The CDR3 spans 12 residues. The ends were cut back, 4 bases at V and 8 bases at J, with 9 bases in the middle. From germline, CDR1 is SGHRS and CDR2 YFSETQ.

The chain has TRBV7-2 and TRBJ2-1; TRBD2 agrees at 9 bases. Germline CDR1 is SGHTA and CDR2 is FQGNSA. CDR3 length equals 15 residues. Trimming removed 4 bases from V and 6 bases from J; junction bases left unmatched: 7. The CDR3 region is CASSSTGTSINEQFF. As DNA, the CDR3 is TGTGCCAGCAGCTCAACCGGGACTAGCATCAATGAGCAGTTCTTC.

Concerning this clone: Compared with germline, one end of the junction differs, possibly owing to a read error. The chain employs TRBV2 and TRBJ2-6; possible D gene TRBD1, 5 bases. Germline CDR1 and CDR2: SNHLY and FYNNEI. The CDR3 is made up of 14 amino acids. This chain's CDR3 is CAGKQETGANGLTF. CDR3 DNA sequence: TGTGCCGGCAAACAGGAAACTGGGGCCAACGGCCTGACTTTC. The full variable domain, completed using reference TRBV2 and TRBJ2-6, is EPEVTQTPSHQVTQMGQEVILRCVPISNHLYFYWYRQILGQKVEFLVSFYNNEISEKSEIFDDQFSVERPDGSNFTLKIRSTKLEDSAMYFCAGKQETGANGLTFGAGSRLTVL.